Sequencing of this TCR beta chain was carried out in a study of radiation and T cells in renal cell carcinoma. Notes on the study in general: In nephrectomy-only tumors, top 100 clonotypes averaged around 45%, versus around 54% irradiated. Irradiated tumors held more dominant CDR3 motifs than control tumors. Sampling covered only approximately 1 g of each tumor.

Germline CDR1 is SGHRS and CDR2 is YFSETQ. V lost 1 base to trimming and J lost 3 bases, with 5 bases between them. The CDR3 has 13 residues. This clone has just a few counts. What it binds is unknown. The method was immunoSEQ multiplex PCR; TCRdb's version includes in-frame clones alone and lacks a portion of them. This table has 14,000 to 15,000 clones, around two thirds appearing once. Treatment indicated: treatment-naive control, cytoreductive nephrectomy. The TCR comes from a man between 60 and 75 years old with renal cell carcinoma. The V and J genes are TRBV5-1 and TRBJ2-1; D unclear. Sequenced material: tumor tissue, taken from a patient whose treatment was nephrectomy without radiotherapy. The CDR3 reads CASSLSLYNEQFF. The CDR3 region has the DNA TGCGCCAGCAGCTTGTCCCTCTACAATGAGCAGTTCTTC.